This T cell receptor (beta chain) was identified during a study of T cell responses to AZD1222 COVID-19 vaccine. Points from the study as a whole: At 160-218 and 743-854, vaccine-associated CD4 TCRs were dominant, and they spanned spike. Reportedly, nearly half the spike-specific TCRs target unmutated variant regions. Scientists sampled the repertoires only once the peak T cell response had passed.

Points on this clone: Its antigen remains unknown.

Germline-derived CDR1 and CDR2 are PRHDT and FYEKMQ (reference sequence). V lost 5 bases, J lost 1 base, and 15 bases lay in between. This CDR3 region has 16 residues. The repertoire was sequenced with immunoSEQ multiplex PCR; TCRdb's copy has only in-frame clones and lacks some. Of 150,000 to 200,000 clones listed, 85% to 90% are singletons. This sequence originates from an adult who received the AZD1222 COVID-19 vaccine. The rearrangement joins TRBV13 to TRBJ1-3, with D unclear. The sample in question was peripheral blood, obtained 28 days after the second AZD1222 dose. The CDR3 DNA reads as TGTGCCAGCAGCCCACGGATTAGTAGTTCTGGAAACACCATATATTTT. Translated, it gives CASSPRISSSGNTIYF.